This T cell receptor beta chain was documented in a study of blood T cell repertoires in COVID-19. Study as a whole: The study drew acute and convalescent COVID-19 samples from the United States, Italy and Spain. Sources were T cells, B-cell-depleted T cells, or PBMCs; the material itself was cDNA or gDNA.

This CDR3 is 17 amino acids long. Authors' processing steps: Using reference gene primer amplification, nucleated cell counts were estimated. The data were produced by immunoSEQ multiplex PCR, yet TCRdb's version contains in-frame clones alone and is incomplete. The DNA was the basis for D and trimming; V, J and clone size are from that table. The sample comprises 200,000 or so clones, about 84% of which are singletons, and more than 4.5% rests with the top ten. This chain uses TRBV21-1 with TRBJ1-3; TRBD1, the table's D call, lacks a check against the DNA. TRBV21-1 is a known pseudogene. What was sequenced was peripheral blood. The clonotype originates from a woman aged 25 to 39 with acute or convalescent COVID-19. In nucleotides, the CDR3 is TGTGCCAGCAGCAAAGAACCCTGGACAGCCTCTGGAAACACCATATATTTT. Protein product: CASSKEPWTASGNTIYF.